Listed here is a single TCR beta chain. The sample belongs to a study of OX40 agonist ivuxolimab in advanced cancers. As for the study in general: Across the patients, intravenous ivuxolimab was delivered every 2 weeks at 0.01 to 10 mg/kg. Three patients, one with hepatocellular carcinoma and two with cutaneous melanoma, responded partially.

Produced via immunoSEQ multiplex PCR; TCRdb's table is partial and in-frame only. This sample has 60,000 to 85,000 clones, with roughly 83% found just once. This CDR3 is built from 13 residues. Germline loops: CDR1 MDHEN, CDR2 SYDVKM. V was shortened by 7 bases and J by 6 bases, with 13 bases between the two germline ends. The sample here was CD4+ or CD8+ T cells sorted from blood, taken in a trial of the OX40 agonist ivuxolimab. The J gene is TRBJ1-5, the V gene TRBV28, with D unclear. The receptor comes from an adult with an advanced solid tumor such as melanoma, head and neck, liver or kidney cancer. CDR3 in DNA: TGTGCCAGCAACGGCGGGGTGGTTCAGCCCCAGCATTTT. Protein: CASNGGVVQPQHF.